The 25 T cell receptor beta chains below all came from one sample that was sequenced in a study of T cells in Graves' hyperthyroidism and ophthalmopathy. Template material for amplifying TCR beta CDR3 regions consisted of RNA transcripts. The HTBI primer set was used in a first-round RT-PCR of the TCR CDR3. TCRdb re-derived calls from the multiplex PCR reads in MiXCR, one entry per CDR3 protein. The data contain hundreds of thousands of distinct CDR3 sequences, 14% of them seen just once; the ten biggest clones take up 10% to 13%. Sequenced input: blood. Every receptor here comes from a woman aged 18 to 35 with Graves' hyperthyroidism.

The CDR3: CATSGPDREDGYTF. Here the CDR3 DNA reads TGTGCCACCAGCGGACCGGACAGGGAGGATGGCTACACCTTC. The chain combines TRBV15 with TRBJ1-2; 8 nucleotides agree with TRBD1. V lost 5 bases and J lost 6; bases outside the gene matches: 8. Germline V gene data show CDR1 as LNHNV and CDR2 as YYDKDF (reference sequence). CDR3 length equals 14 residues.

On this clonotype itself: It may be a read error: a sequence one base away is much more abundant. The chain recombines TRBV2 with TRBJ2-1, with 7 bases that match TRBD2. With 8 bases clipped from V and 0 bases from J, the junction kept 13 bases outside the gene matches. The V gene's germline CDR1 is SNHLY and CDR2 FYNNEI. CDR3 length equals 17 residues. CDR3 sequence reads: CASEGGTIGSSYNEQFF. The CDR3 DNA sequence: TGTGCCAGCGAGGGAGGGACTATCGGGAGCTCCTACAATGAGCAGTTCTTC.

The chain links TRBV19 to TRBJ2-1; 12 nucleotides match TRBD2. The V segment lost 10 bases and the J segment 8 bases; nucleotides outside the gene matches: 9. The CDR3 extends over 14 amino acids. Germline V gives CDR1 LNHDA, CDR2 SQIVND (reference sequence). DNA for the CDR3: TGTGCCACGTCTCAACTAGCGGGAGGACATGAGCAGTTCTTC. It translates to CATSQLAGGHEQFF.

The CDR3 loop reads CASSYRGNEKLFF. The CDR3 DNA is TGTGCCAGCAGTTACAGGGGCAATGAAAAACTGTTTTTT. The chain uses TRBV6-5 and TRBJ1-4, with TRBD1 as a possible D gene (5 bases). Trimming left V 2 bases short and J 5 bases short, with 6 bases between. There are 13 residues in the CDR3. Germline V gene lookup returns CDR1 MNHEY and CDR2 SVGAGI.

This clonotype has only a few counts. The chain combines TRBV4-2 with TRBJ2-2; 10 bases are a match to TRBD1. The trim removed 2 bases at V and 6 bases at J, leaving 3 bases unmatched. Germline V gene sequence: CDR1 LGHNA, CDR2 YNFKEQ. The CDR3 contains 15 residues. The CDR3 nucleotides are TGTGCCAGCAGCCAACCGGGACAGGGGTCCGGGGAGCTGTTTTTT. Translation: CASSQPGQGSGELFF.

This clonotype was observed at least ten times. The rearrangement joins TRBV11-2 to TRBJ2-7; TRBD2 is a possible D gene (6 bases). Germline CDR1 is SGHAT and CDR2 is FQNNGV. The CDR3 has 15 residues. The V and J ends lost 5 bases and 2 bases respectively, with 16 bases between them. Here the CDR3 reads CASSPLEGDAYEQYF. CDR3 DNA sequence: TGTGCCAGCAGCCCATTGGAGGGAGATGCCTACGAGCAGTACTTC. Together with reference TRBV11-2 and TRBJ2-7, the CDR3 gives the full variable domain: EAGVAQSPRYKIIEKRQSVAFWCNPISGHATLYWYQQILGQGPKLLIQFQNNGVVDDSQLPKDRFSAERLKGVDSTLKIQPAKLEDSAVYLCASSPLEGDAYEQYFGPGTRLTVT.

This clonotype was picked up many times. The chain combines TRBV15 with TRBJ1-5; D is perhaps TRBD1 (5 bases). This CDR3 comprises 13 residues. Trimming cost V 6 bases and J 5 bases, with 11 bases left between them. Germline V gene sequence: CDR1 LNHNV, CDR2 YYDKDF (reference sequence). The CDR3 region is CATRTGYDQPQHF. The CDR3 nucleotides read TGTGCCACCAGAACAGGTTACGATCAGCCCCAGCATTTT.

This rearrangement joins TRBV28 to TRBJ2-2; D gene uncertain. The length of the CDR3 is 13 residues. Germline-derived CDR1 and CDR2 are MDHEN and SYDVKM. V was clipped by 7 bases and J by 6 bases, with 12 bases between them. DNA of the CDR3: TGTGCCAGCACCCTTGGGGTCCCCGGGGAGCTGTTTTTT. Its translation: CASTLGVPGELFF. Looking up the rest from reference TRBV28 and TRBJ2-2 gives the full variable domain: DVKVTQSSRYLVKRTGEKVFLECVQDMDHENMFWYRQDPGLGLRLIYFSYDVKMKEKGDIPEGYSVSREKKERFSLILESASTNQTSMYLCASTLGVPGELFFGEGSRLTVL.

This clonotype was seen a handful of times. The rearrangement uses TRBV29-1 and TRBJ2-1; 11 positions agree with TRBD2. V shed 3 bases and J 8 bases; nucleotides not matched to a gene: 6. The CDR3 consists of 14 residues. Germline assignment: CDR1 SQVTM and CDR2 ANQGSEA. CDR3 nucleotide sequence: TGCAGCGTTGAGGATAGCGGGGGGGCCCATGAGCAGTTCTTC. Translated: CSVEDSGGAHEQFF.

This clonotype was seen at least ten times. V is TRBV18 and J is TRBJ2-1; possible D gene TRBD2, 6 bases. Germline loops: CDR1 KGHSH, CDR2 LQKENI. CDR3 length: 13 amino acids. Trimming removed 3 bases from V and 8 bases from J, with 11 bases in between. CDR3 DNA sequence: TGTGCCAGCTCACCGGGGGGTAGCGATGAGCAGTTCTTC. It encodes CASSPGGSDEQFF.

The sample holds a few counts of this clonotype. The V gene is TRBV19, the J gene TRBJ2-7; 8 positions match TRBD2. Trimming took 5 bases from V and 3 from J; bases not matched to a gene: 9. The CDR3 has 15 amino acids. Germline loops: CDR1 LNHDA, CDR2 SQIVND (reference sequence). The CDR3 nucleotides are TGTGCCAGTAGTCTCGGGGGGGAGGGTCTCTACGAGCAGTACTTC. Protein product: CASSLGGEGLYEQYF.

In its sample, this clonotype was seen a few times. This chain connects TRBV7-2 to TRBJ2-2, with TRBD2 as a possible D gene (6 bases). Trimming took off 2 bases at V and 0 bases at J, with 10 bases between the two ends. Germline V CDR1 and CDR2: SGHTA, FQGNSA. The CDR3 covers 16 residues. The CDR3 DNA follows: TGTGCCAGCAGCTTACAACCGGGGGCGAACACCGGGGAGCTGTTTTTT. Protein product: CASSLQPGANTGELFF.

This clonotype was detected many times. The chain links TRBV2 to TRBJ2-7, with D unclear. Germline V gene lookup returns CDR1 SNHLY and CDR2 FYNNEI. V dropped 5 bases and J dropped 0 bases, with 14 bases sitting between them. The CDR3 runs 15 residues. CDR3 region: CASSQWTARSYEQYF. CDR3 bases: TGTGCCAGCAGTCAATGGACCGCCCGCTCCTACGAGCAGTACTTC.

This clonotype showed up many times. The chain carries TRBV7-9 and TRBJ2-1; D is uncertain. Germline assignment: CDR1 SEHNR and CDR2 FQNEAQ (reference sequence). There are 14 residues in the CDR3. V was cut by 4 bases and J by 5 bases, with 12 bases left in between. CDR3 loop: CASSSKMVDNEQFF. As DNA, the CDR3 is TGTGCCAGCAGCTCCAAAATGGTAGACAATGAGCAGTTCTTC. Looking up the rest from reference TRBV7-9 and TRBJ2-1 gives the full variable domain: DTGVSQNPRHKITKRGQNVTFRCDPISEHNRLYWYRQTLGQGPEFLTYFQNEAQLEKSRLLSDRFSAERPKGSFSTLEIQRTEQGDSAMYLCASSSKMVDNEQFFGPGTRLTVL.

This clonotype was detected ten times or more. The V call is TRBV27, the J call TRBJ1-5, with 7 bases lining up with TRBD1. Trimming took 6 bases from V and 6 from J; bases not matched to a gene: 8. The CDR3 length is 14 residues. Germline assignment: CDR1 MNHEY and CDR2 SMNVEV (reference sequence). The CDR3 reads CASRNRGLGQPQHF. The CDR3 region has the DNA TGTGCCAGCAGAAACAGGGGTCTCGGTCAGCCCCAGCATTTT.

The chain couples TRBV28 to TRBJ2-1, with a tentative D call TRBD2 (6 bases). Trimming removed 3 bases from V and 1 base from J, with 10 bases in between. The CDR3 contains 15 residues. Looked up from germline, CDR1 is MDHEN and CDR2 is SYDVKM. DNA of the CDR3: TGTGCCAGCAGTTTTAATAGCGGTTCCTACAATGAGCAGTTCTTC. Translation: CASSFNSGSYNEQFF.

This clonotype showed up many times. This rearrangement joins TRBV13 to TRBJ2-3; D unclear. Trimming removed 3 bases from V and 1 base from J, with 17 bases in between. This CDR3 spans 17 amino acids. CDR1 is PRHDT and CDR2 is FYEKMQ in the germline V gene (reference sequence). In DNA, the CDR3 is TGTGCCAGCAGCTTCGTCATGGCGGTTGGGGGCACAGATACGCAGTATTTT. Protein: CASSFVMAVGGTDTQYF.

This chain links TRBV12-3 or TRBV12-4 with TRBJ2-1, with D hard to call. The CDR3 covers 12 residues. Trimming cost V 3 bases and J 10 bases, with 10 bases left between them. The CDR3 DNA follows: TGTGCCAGCAGTTTTTCTGTTCGAGAGCAGTTCTTC. Translating it yields CASSFSVREQFF.

This clonotype has at least ten counts. V is TRBV30 and J is TRBJ2-7; possible D gene TRBD1, 6 bases. The germline V and J ends were trimmed by 6 bases and 3 bases, with 15 bases remaining between them. Germline-derived CDR1 and CDR2 are GTSNPN and SVGIG (reference sequence). This CDR3 spans 13 amino acids. This chain's CDR3 is CACQDRVSYEQYF. The CDR3 DNA reads as TGTGCCTGTCAGGACAGAGTAAGCTACGAGCAGTACTTC.

This clonotype was detected only a few times. This chain uses TRBV20-1 with TRBJ2-1, with TRBD2 matching over 8 bases. J gave up 10 bases and V 5 bases, and 13 bases lay outside the gene matches. CDR3 length: 14 residues. From germline, CDR1 is DFQATT and CDR2 SNEGSKA (reference sequence). The CDR3 spells CSAAGGDYLPEQFF. The CDR3 DNA reads as TGCAGTGCTGCCGGGGGGGACTACCTTCCGGAGCAGTTCTTC.

This clonotype was detected many times. V usage is TRBV12-3 or TRBV12-4 and J usage is TRBJ2-7; perhaps TRBD1 as D (5 bases). The ends were cut back, 6 bases at V and 6 bases at J, with 21 bases in the middle. This CDR3 has 15 residues. The CDR3 region is CASRTTWGPTGEQYF. The DNA for the CDR3 is TGTGCCAGCAGGACAACTTGGGGCCCCACGGGCGAGCAGTACTTC.

This clonotype was counted a few times. The chain carries TRBV9 and TRBJ1-6; the D is unclear. The germline V and J ends were trimmed by 2 bases and 8 bases, with 14 bases remaining between them. The CDR3 covers 15 residues. Germline assignment: CDR1 SGDLS and CDR2 YYNGEE. DNA of the CDR3: TGTGCCAGCAGCGTGGGCGACGTGGGGTATTCACCCCTCCACTTT. Protein product: CASSVGDVGYSPLHF.

This clonotype was detected a few times. The gene calls are TRBV7-9 and TRBJ1-1; 10 nucleotides align to TRBD1. This CDR3 spans 13 amino acids. V dropped 10 bases and J dropped 1; count of bases not matched to a gene: 3. In germline, CDR1 is SEHNR, CDR2 FQNEAQ (reference sequence). CDR3 coding DNA: TGTGCCACCGACAGGGGGCAGAACACTGAAGCTTTCTTT. Its translation: CATDRGQNTEAFF. Full variable domain (outside the CDR3, taken from reference TRBV7-9 and TRBJ1-1): DTGVSQNPRHKITKRGQNVTFRCDPISEHNRLYWYRQTLGQGPEFLTYFQNEAQLEKSRLLSDRFSAERPKGSFSTLEIQRTEQGDSAMYLCATDRGQNTEAFFGQGTRLTVV.

This clonotype was found many times. The rearrangement joins TRBV13 to TRBJ2-5; the D is unclear. Germline-derived CDR1 and CDR2 are PRHDT and FYEKMQ (reference sequence). The CDR3 has 12 residues. V shed 1 base and J shed 4 bases, with 4 bases lying between them. CDR3 in DNA: TGTGCCAGCAGCTTAGCAGTAGAGACCCAGTACTTC. Amino acids: CASSLAVETQYF.

This clonotype appeared many times. This chain connects TRBV18 to TRBJ2-7; D is unresolved. Germline lookup yields CDR1 KGHSH and CDR2 LQKENI. This CDR3 contains 12 residues. The V gene lost 8 bases and the J gene lost 5 bases, with 13 bases spanning the gap. CDR3 DNA: TGTGCCAGCCAGAGCTTGCCCCACGAGCAGTACTTC. This translates into CASQSLPHEQYF.